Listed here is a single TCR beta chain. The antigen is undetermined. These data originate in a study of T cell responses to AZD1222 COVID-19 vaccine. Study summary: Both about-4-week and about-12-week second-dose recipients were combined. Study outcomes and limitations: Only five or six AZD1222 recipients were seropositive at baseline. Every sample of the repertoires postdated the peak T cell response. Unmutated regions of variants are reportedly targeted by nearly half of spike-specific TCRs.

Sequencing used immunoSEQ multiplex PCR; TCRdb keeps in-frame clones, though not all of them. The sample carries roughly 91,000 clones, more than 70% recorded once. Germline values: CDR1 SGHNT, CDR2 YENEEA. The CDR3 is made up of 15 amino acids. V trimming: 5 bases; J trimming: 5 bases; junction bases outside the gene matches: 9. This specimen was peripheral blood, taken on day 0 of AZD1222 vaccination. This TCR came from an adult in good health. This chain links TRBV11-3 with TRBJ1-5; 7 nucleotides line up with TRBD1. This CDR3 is CASSQGRQGDQPQHF. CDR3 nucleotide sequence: TGTGCCAGCAGCCAAGGTCGGCAGGGGGATCAGCCCCAGCATTTT.